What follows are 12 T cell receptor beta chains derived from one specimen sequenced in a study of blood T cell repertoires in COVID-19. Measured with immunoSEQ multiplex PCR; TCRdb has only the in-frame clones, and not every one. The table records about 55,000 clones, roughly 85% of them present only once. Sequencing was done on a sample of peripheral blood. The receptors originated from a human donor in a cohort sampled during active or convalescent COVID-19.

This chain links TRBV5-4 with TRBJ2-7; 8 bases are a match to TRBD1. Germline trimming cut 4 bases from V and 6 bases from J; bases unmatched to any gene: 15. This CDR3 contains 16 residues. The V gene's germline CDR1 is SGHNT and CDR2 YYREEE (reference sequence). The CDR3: CASSPGPQGAIGEQYF. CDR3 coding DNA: TGTGCCAGCAGCCCGGGACCCCAGGGGGCCATCGGCGAGCAGTACTTC. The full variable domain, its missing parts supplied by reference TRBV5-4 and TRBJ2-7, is ETGVTQSPTHLIKTRGQQVTLRCSSQSGHNTVSWYQQALGQGPQFIFQYYREEENGRGNFPPRFSGLQFPNYSSELNVNALELDDSALYLCASSPGPQGAIGEQYFGPGTRLTVT.

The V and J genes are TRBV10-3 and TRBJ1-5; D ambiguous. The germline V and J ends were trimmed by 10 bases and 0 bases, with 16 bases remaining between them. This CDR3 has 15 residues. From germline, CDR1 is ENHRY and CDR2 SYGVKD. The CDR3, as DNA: TGTGCCACCAGCCCGCGGGAGGATAGCAATCAGCCCCAGCATTTT. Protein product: CATSPREDSNQPQHF.

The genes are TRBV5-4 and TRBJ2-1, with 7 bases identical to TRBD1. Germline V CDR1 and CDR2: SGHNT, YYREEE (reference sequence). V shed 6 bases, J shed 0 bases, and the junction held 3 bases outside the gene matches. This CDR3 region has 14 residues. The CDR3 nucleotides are TGTGCCAGCATACGGGACAGCTCCTACAATGAGCAGTTCTTC. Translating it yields CASIRDSSYNEQFF.

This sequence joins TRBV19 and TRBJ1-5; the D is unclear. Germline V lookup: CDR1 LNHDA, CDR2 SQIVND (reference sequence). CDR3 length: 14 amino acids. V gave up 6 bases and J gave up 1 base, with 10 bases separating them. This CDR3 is CASSATSSNQPQHF. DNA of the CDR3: TGTGCCAGTAGCGCGACTTCCAGCAATCAGCCCCAGCATTTT.

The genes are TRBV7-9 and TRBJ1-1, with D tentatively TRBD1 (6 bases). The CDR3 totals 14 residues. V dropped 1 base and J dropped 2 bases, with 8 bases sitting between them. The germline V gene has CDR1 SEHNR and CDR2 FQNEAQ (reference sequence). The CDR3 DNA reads TGTGCCAGCAGCTTAGACAGGGTTAACACTGAAGCTTTCTTT. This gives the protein CASSLDRVNTEAFF.

The CDR3 reads CASSEREYRADTQYF. The CDR3 bases are TGTGCCAGCAGTGAAAGGGAGTATAGGGCAGATACGCAGTATTTT. This chain uses TRBV2 with TRBJ2-3, with D maybe TRBD2 (5 bases). The ends were cut back, 2 bases at V and 4 bases at J, with 13 bases in the middle. Germline CDR1 SNHLY, CDR2 FYNNEI. CDR3 size: 15 residues.

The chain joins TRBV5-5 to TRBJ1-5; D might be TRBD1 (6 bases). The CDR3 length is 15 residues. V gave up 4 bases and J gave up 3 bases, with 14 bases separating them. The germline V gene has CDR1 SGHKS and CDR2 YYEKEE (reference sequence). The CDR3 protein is CASSREGGFNQPQHF. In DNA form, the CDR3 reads TGTGCCAGCAGCCGGGAGGGGGGGTTCAATCAGCCCCAGCATTTT.

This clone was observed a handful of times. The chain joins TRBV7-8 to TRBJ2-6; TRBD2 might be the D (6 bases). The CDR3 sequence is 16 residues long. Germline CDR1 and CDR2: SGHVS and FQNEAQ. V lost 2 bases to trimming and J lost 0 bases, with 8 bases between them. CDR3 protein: CASSLLGGSGANVLTF. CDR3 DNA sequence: TGTGCCAGCAGCTTACTGGGGGGCTCTGGGGCCAACGTCCTGACTTTC.

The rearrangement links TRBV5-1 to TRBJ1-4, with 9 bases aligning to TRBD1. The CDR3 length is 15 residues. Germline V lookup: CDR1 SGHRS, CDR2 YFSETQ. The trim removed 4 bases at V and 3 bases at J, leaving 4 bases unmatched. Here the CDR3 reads CASSEQGASNEKLFF. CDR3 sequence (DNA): TGCGCCAGCAGCGAACAGGGGGCGTCTAATGAAAAACTGTTTTTT.

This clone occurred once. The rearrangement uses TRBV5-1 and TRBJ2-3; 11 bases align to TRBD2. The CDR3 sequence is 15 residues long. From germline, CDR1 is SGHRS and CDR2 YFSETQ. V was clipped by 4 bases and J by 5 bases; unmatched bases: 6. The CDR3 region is CASSRTSGPQDTQYF. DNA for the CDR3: TGCGCCAGCAGCCGGACTAGCGGGCCACAAGATACGCAGTATTTT.

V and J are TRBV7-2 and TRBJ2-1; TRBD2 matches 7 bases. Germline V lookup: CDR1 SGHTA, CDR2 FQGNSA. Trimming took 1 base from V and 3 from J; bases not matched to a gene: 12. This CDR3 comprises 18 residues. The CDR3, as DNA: TGTGCCAGCAGCTTAGGACGTGTTGGGGGGGACCTCTACAATGAGCAGTTCTTC. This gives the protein CASSLGRVGGDLYNEQFF.

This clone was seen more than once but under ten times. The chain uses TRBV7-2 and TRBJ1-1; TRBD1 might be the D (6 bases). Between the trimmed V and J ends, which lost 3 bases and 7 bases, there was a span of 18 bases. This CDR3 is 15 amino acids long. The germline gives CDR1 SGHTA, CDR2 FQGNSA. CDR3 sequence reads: CASSLQGNFYLEAFF. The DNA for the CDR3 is TGTGCCAGCAGCTTGCAGGGGAATTTTTACCTTGAAGCTTTCTTT.